This T cell receptor (beta chain) was retrieved from a study of blood T cell repertoires in COVID-19. Study-level background: T cells, B-cell-depleted T cells, or PBMCs supplied cDNA or gDNA.

This CDR3 is built from 15 residues. J gave up 4 bases and V 5 bases, and 3 bases lay outside the gene matches. The V gene's germline CDR1 is MNHEY and CDR2 SVGAGI. The table lists this clone with many counts. Method: immunoSEQ multiplex PCR; TCRdb's copy keeps in-frame clones and lacks some. The top ten clones hold around 3.5% of a sample with approximately 140,000 clones, 65% to 90% of them seen once. Sequenced: peripheral blood. This chain links TRBV6-5 with TRBJ2-5, with 14 bases aligning to TRBD2. This receptor was taken from a man between 65 and 79 years old with acute or convalescent COVID-19. The CDR3 loop is CASSPGTSGGETQYF. The CDR3 DNA reads TGTGCCAGCAGTCCCGGGACTAGCGGGGGAGAGACCCAGTACTTC.